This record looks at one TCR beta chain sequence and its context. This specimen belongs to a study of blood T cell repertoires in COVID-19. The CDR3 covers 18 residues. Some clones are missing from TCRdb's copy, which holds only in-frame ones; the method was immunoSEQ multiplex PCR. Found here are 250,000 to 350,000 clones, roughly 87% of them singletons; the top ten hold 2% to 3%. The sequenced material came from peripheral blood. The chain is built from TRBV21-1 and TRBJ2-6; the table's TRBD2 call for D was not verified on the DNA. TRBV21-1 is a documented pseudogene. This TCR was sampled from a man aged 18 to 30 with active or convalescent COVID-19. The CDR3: CASSKSPLEVAGANVLTF. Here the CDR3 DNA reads TGTGCCAGCAGCAAAAGTCCACTTGAAGTCGCTGGGGCCAACGTCCTGACTTTC.